The 4 T cell receptor beta chains below were found in one sample sequenced in a study of blood T cells in healthy people across ages. With a J-beta primer mix and a sample-barcoded 5' primer, a second PCR ran about 7 to 12 cycles. One entry per CDR3 protein, called by TCRdb with MiXCR from the 5' RACE reads. The sample has around 1.7 million distinct CDR3 sequences; 28% are singletons. Sequencing used blood. The receptor set was obtained from a woman aged 25 to 39 in good health.

The chain couples TRBV6-1 to TRBJ2-7; D call uncertain. Germline CDR1 MNHNS, CDR2 SASEGT. V lost 4 bases to trimming and J lost 0 bases, with 7 bases between them. The CDR3 spans 13 residues. The CDR3 DNA follows: TGTGCCAGCAGTGGTCAGAACTCCTACGAGCAGTACTTC. It encodes CASSGQNSYEQYF.

This rearrangement joins TRBV16 to TRBJ1-4; weak D call: TRBD1 (5 bases). Germline V gene lookup returns CDR1 KGHSY and CDR2 FQNENV. The CDR3 is 16 amino acids. V was shortened by 5 bases and J by 1 base, with 14 bases between the two germline ends. CDR3 sequence: CASSSNRGETNEKLFF. CDR3 sequence (DNA): TGTGCCAGCAGCTCGAATCGGGGCGAAACTAATGAAAAACTGTTTTTT. The whole variable domain, filled in from reference TRBV16 and TRBJ1-4, reads GEEVAQTPKHLVRGEGQKAKLYCAPIKGHSYVFWYQQVLKNEFKFLISFQNENVFDETGMPKERFSAKCLPNSPCSLEIQATKLEDSAVYFCASSSNRGETNEKLFFGSGTQLSVL.

The chain is built from TRBV15 and TRBJ1-1; D unclear. The V end lost 0 bases, the J end lost 5 bases, and 7 bases lay between the germline ends. The CDR3 runs to 13 residues. Germline V gene sequence: CDR1 LNHNV, CDR2 YYDKDF (reference sequence). For the CDR3, the DNA is TGTGCCACCAGCAGAGAGGCCGCGACTGAAGCTTTCTTT. It is translated as CATSREAATEAFF.

This clonotype was counted at least ten times. V usage is TRBV7-9 and J usage is TRBJ2-7, with D possibly matching TRBD1 (5 bases). This CDR3 contains 15 residues. Germline-derived CDR1 and CDR2 are SEHNR and FQNEAQ (reference sequence). The V gene lost 1 base and the J gene lost 0 bases, with 10 bases spanning the gap. CDR3 sequence (DNA): TGTGCCAGCAGCTTAGAGGCAGGGTTCTCCTACGAGCAGTACTTC. Translated, it gives CASSLEAGFSYEQYF.